These 32 T cell receptor beta chains originate from one sample sequenced in a study of PD-1 blockade in mismatch repair-deficient tumors. Some clones are missing from TCRdb's copy, which holds only in-frame ones; the method was immunoSEQ multiplex PCR. The sample includes over 60,000 clones, more than 70% seen only once; the top ten take more than 11%. The sample was peripheral blood, taken 52 weeks after starting pembrolizumab. These receptors came from an adult with mismatch repair-deficient cancer.

In the case of this clone: A far bigger clonotype differs at one base, so this is likely a read error. The chain has TRBV13 and TRBJ1-1; weak D call: TRBD1 (5 bases). CDR1 and CDR2 (germline): PRHDT, FYEKMQ (reference sequence). Trimming cost V 3 bases and J 3 bases, with 14 bases left between them. The CDR3 spans 15 residues. The CDR3 region has the DNA TGTGCCAGCAGCTTGGGGGTCGGCGTCCACACTGAAGCTTTCTTT. Translating it yields CASSLGVGVHTEAFF.

CDR3 amino acids: CASSEEILGLTDTQYF. The CDR3 region has the DNA TGCGCCAGCAGTGAGGAAATACTAGGTCTCACAGATACGCAGTATTTT. The V and J genes are TRBV10-1 and TRBJ2-3, with a tentative D call TRBD2 (5 bases). CDR3 size: 16 residues. Germline values: CDR1 WNHNN, CDR2 SYGVQD (reference sequence). Trimming cost V 2 bases and J 2 bases, with 14 bases left between them.

The rearrangement links TRBV13 to TRBJ2-7; 7 nucleotides align to TRBD2. The germline gives CDR1 PRHDT, CDR2 FYEKMQ (reference sequence). The CDR3 has 16 amino acids. With V trimmed by 1 base and J by 0 bases, 6 bases remained unmatched. Here the CDR3 DNA reads TGTGCCAGCAGCTTAGTGGGTGGGAGGGCCTCCTACGAGCAGTACTTC. Translation: CASSLVGGRASYEQYF.

The chain combines TRBV6-1 with TRBJ2-5; TRBD1 matches 8 bases. The CDR3 length is 13 residues. The junction had 6 bases not matched to a gene; V was cut back by 7 bases and J by 5 bases. Germline assignment: CDR1 MNHNS and CDR2 SASEGT. In nucleotides, the CDR3 is TGTGCCAGCACCTCAGGGGGCTGGGAGACCCAGTACTTC. It encodes CASTSGGWETQYF.

The chain combines TRBV5-1 with TRBJ2-2, with D possibly being TRBD1 (6 bases). V was cut by 8 bases and J by 1 base, with 9 bases left in between. The CDR3 has 13 residues. The germline V gene has CDR1 SGHRS and CDR2 YFSETQ. CDR3 amino acids: CASLGQNTGELFF. The CDR3 DNA reads as TGCGCCAGTCTGGGACAGAACACCGGGGAGCTGTTTTTT.

This chain links TRBV11-2 with TRBJ1-3, with unresolved D. The germline V gene encodes CDR1 SGHAT and CDR2 FQNNGV. V shed 2 bases and J shed 2 bases, with 10 bases lying between them. CDR3 size: 15 residues. This CDR3 reads CASSLNPTAGNTIYF. The CDR3 bases are TGTGCCAGCAGCTTAAATCCTACAGCTGGAAACACCATATATTTT.

This chain joins TRBV27 and TRBJ2-7; the match to TRBD1 covers 9 bases. V lost 2 bases, J lost 2 bases, and 4 bases stayed unmatched. CDR1 MNHEY and CDR2 SMNVEV come from the germline V gene (reference sequence). This CDR3 region has 15 residues. The CDR3 nucleotides read TGTGCCAGCAGTTTAGTTGGGACAGGGACCTACGAGCAGTACTTC. Protein: CASSLVGTGTYEQYF.

The chain links TRBV19 to TRBJ2-1, with unresolved D. The CDR3 loop spans 13 amino acids. CDR1 LNHDA and CDR2 SQIVND come from the germline V gene (reference sequence). Trimming left V 5 bases short and J 6 bases short, with 11 bases between. CDR3 in DNA: TGTGCCAGTAGTCTGTCAGGTTTCAATGAGCAGTTCTTC. Protein sequence: CASSLSGFNEQFF.

The V gene is TRBV4-3, the J gene TRBJ1-2; TRBD1 might be the D (5 bases). Germline loops: CDR1 LGHNA, CDR2 YSLEER. The CDR3 extends over 11 amino acids. Trimming left V 3 bases short and J 8 bases short, with 7 bases between. The CDR3 loop is CASSHRDGYTF. The CDR3 DNA reads as TGCGCCAGCAGCCACAGGGACGGCTACACCTTC.

The V gene is TRBV11-3, the J gene TRBJ2-1; no definite D call. CDR1 and CDR2 from the germline V gene are SGHNT and YENEEA. Trimming shortened V by 1 base and J by 5 bases, and 6 bases separated the two germline ends. This CDR3 has 13 residues. The CDR3 nucleotides read TGTGCCAGCAGCTTAGTGGCCAACAATGAGCAGTTCTTC. Protein: CASSLVANNEQFF.

The gene calls are TRBV27 and TRBJ2-5; D not resolved. CDR3 length equals 14 residues. Germline CDR1 MNHEY, CDR2 SMNVEV (reference sequence). Between the trimmed V and J ends, which lost 0 bases and 5 bases, there was a span of 10 bases. The CDR3 region is CASSLSLSLETQYF. For the CDR3, the DNA is TGTGCCAGCAGTTTATCTCTTAGCCTTGAGACCCAGTACTTC.

The chain combines TRBV9 with TRBJ2-7, with TRBD1 matching 8 bases. This CDR3 contains 13 residues. CDR1 SGDLS and CDR2 YYNGEE come from the germline V gene. With V trimmed by 0 bases and J by 9 bases, 5 bases remained unmatched. The CDR3 nucleotides read TGTGCCAGCAGCGTAGGGGACAGGTTTGTGCAGTACTTC. It translates to CASSVGDRFVQYF.

The chain has TRBV16 and TRBJ2-7; the D is unclear. Germline V lookup: CDR1 KGHSY, CDR2 FQNENV. Trimming removed 2 bases from V and 3 bases from J, with 11 bases in between. The CDR3 covers 14 residues. The DNA for the CDR3 is TGTGCCAGCAGCCAAAGGTTACAAAACTACGAGCAGTACTTC. Residues: CASSQRLQNYEQYF.

This clone was picked up one time. V usage is TRBV19 and J usage is TRBJ1-1, with 8 positions matching TRBD1. V shed 1 base, J shed 10 bases, and the junction held 5 bases outside the gene matches. The germline CDR1 and CDR2 sequences are LNHDA and SQIVND (reference sequence). This CDR3 comprises 13 residues. The CDR3 nucleotides read TGTGCCAGTAGTATAGGTCAGGGGGCAAGAGCTTTCTTT. It translates to CASSIGQGARAFF.

The V and J genes are TRBV4-1 and TRBJ1-2, with a tentative D call TRBD1 (6 bases). The germline CDR1 and CDR2 sequences are MGHRA and YSYEKL. Trimming removed 0 bases at V and 6 bases at J, with 11 bases between. The CDR3 is 14 residues long. CDR3 region: CASSQEMAGDGYTF. DNA for the CDR3: TGCGCCAGCAGCCAAGAAATGGCAGGGGATGGCTACACCTTC.

V is TRBV4-3 and J is TRBJ1-5; D may be TRBD1 (5 bases). The CDR3 length is 15 residues. Looked up from germline, CDR1 is LGHNA and CDR2 is YSLEER. Trimming pared 1 base from V and 5 bases from J, leaving 12 bases between. The CDR3 coding sequence is TGCGCCAGCAGCCAAGGTCCAGGGATGGATCAGCCCCAGCATTTT. This gives the protein CASSQGPGMDQPQHF.

The rearrangement uses TRBV7-2 and TRBJ1-2, with D unclear. This CDR3 region has 14 residues. The germline V and J ends were trimmed by 8 bases and 5 bases, with 18 bases remaining between them. Germline CDR1 and CDR2: SGHTA and FQGNSA. The CDR3 DNA reads as TGTGCCAGCGCCACAATGGAACAGCATTATGGCTACACCTTC. This gives the protein CASATMEQHYGYTF. Together with reference TRBV7-2 and TRBJ1-2, the CDR3 gives the full variable domain: GAGVSQSPSNKVTEKGKDVELRCDPISGHTALYWYRQSLGQGLEFLIYFQGNSAPDKSGLPSDRFSAERTGGSVSTLTIQRTQQEDSAVYLCASATMEQHYGYTFGSGTRLTVV.

J is TRBJ2-5 and V is TRBV4-3; possibly TRBD1 or TRBD2 for D (6 bases each). From germline, CDR1 is LGHNA and CDR2 YSLEER. The CDR3 loop spans 15 amino acids. V lost 0 bases and J lost 5, with 13 bases in between. The CDR3 spells CASSQDPGASETQYF. DNA for the CDR3: TGCGCCAGCAGCCAAGATCCGGGGGCATCGGAGACCCAGTACTTC.

The V call is TRBV29-1, the J call TRBJ1-2; the D gene is possibly TRBD1 (5 bases). Germline V gene data show CDR1 as SQVTM and CDR2 as ANQGSEA. The CDR3 has 13 amino acids. The V end was cut by 6 bases, the J end by 2 bases, with 13 bases between. This CDR3 is CSVIRRENYGYTF. The CDR3, as DNA: TGCAGCGTCATCCGCAGGGAAAACTATGGCTACACCTTC.

The rearrangement joins TRBV5-1 to TRBJ2-1; 9 bases are a match to TRBD2. CDR1 is SGHRS and CDR2 is YFSETQ in the germline V gene. Losses at the gene ends were 4 bases for V and 5 bases for J; bases not matched to a gene: 16. The CDR3 consists of 18 residues. This CDR3 is CASSTSGTSPVSHNEQFF. CDR3 bases: TGCGCCAGCAGCACCTCCGGGACTAGCCCGGTGAGCCACAATGAGCAGTTCTTC.

The chain uses TRBV5-1 and TRBJ1-5; no clear D. This CDR3 spans 17 amino acids. V was shortened by 0 bases and J by 0 bases, with 13 bases between the two germline ends. Germline CDR1 and CDR2: SGHRS and YFSETQ. The CDR3 region has the DNA TGCGCCAGCAGCTTGGGAACGGGAGGCTATAGCAATCAGCCCCAGCATTTT. It codes for CASSLGTGGYSNQPQHF.

The V call is TRBV27, the J call TRBJ2-1, with TRBD1 matching over 8 bases. The CDR3 has 16 amino acids. V shed 5 bases, J shed 3 bases, and the junction held 9 bases outside the gene matches. CDR1 is MNHEY and CDR2 is SMNVEV in the germline V gene (reference sequence). In DNA, the CDR3 is TGTGCCAGCAGTATCTCGACAGGGGAAAACTACAATGAGCAGTTCTTC. Encoded protein: CASSISTGENYNEQFF.

This chain links TRBV9 with TRBJ1-5; D is possibly TRBD1 (5 bases). Trimming shortened V by 3 bases and J by 3 bases, and 10 bases separated the two germline ends. Germline V CDR1 and CDR2: SGDLS, YYNGEE. The CDR3 spans 14 residues. CDR3 in DNA: TGTGCCAGCAGCGCTGGACACCTCAATCAGCCCCAGCATTTT. Amino acids: CASSAGHLNQPQHF.

The chain employs TRBV19 and TRBJ2-1; 8 nucleotides line up with TRBD1. Trimming cost V 3 bases and J 4 bases; bases outside gene matches: 5. The CDR3 covers 15 residues. Germline loops: CDR1 LNHDA, CDR2 SQIVND (reference sequence). The CDR3 region is CASSMRQGRYNEQFF. The DNA of the CDR3 is TGTGCCAGTAGTATGAGACAGGGGAGGTACAATGAGCAGTTCTTC.

The chain uses TRBV6-5 and TRBJ1-4; a possible D gene is TRBD1 (5 bases). CDR3 length: 15 amino acids. V lost 7 bases to trimming and J lost 6 bases, with 18 bases between them. CDR1 and CDR2 from the germline V gene are MNHEY and SVGAGI. The CDR3 here is CASKTKGRDYEKLFF. CDR3 DNA: TGTGCCAGCAAGACCAAGGGGAGGGACTATGAAAAACTGTTTTTT.

The chain employs TRBV29-1 and TRBJ2-5, with D possibly matching TRBD1 (6 bases). V was trimmed by 4 bases and J by 1 base, leaving 7 bases between them. The V gene's germline CDR1 is SQVTM and CDR2 ANQGSEA. The CDR3 is 12 amino acids. CDR3 protein: CSVGQAQETQYF. In DNA form, the CDR3 reads TGCAGCGTTGGACAGGCCCAAGAGACCCAGTACTTC. The full variable domain, in which reference TRBV29-1 and TRBJ2-5 provide the parts outside the CDR3, is SAVISQKPSRDICQRGTSLTIQCQVDSQVTMMFWYRQQPGQSLTLIATANQGSEATYESGFVIDKFPISRPNLTFSTLTVSNMSPEDSSIYLCSVGQAQETQYFGPGTRLLVL.

This clone was found once. The chain employs TRBV11-2 and TRBJ2-6, with D maybe TRBD1 (6 bases). Germline lookup yields CDR1 SGHAT and CDR2 FQNNGV. Trimming left V 7 bases short and J 4 bases short, with 11 bases between. CDR3 length equals 14 residues. The CDR3 DNA is TGTGCCAGCATGACAGGATCAGGGGCCAACGTCCTGACTTTC. Encoded protein: CASMTGSGANVLTF.

V and J are TRBV29-1 and TRBJ2-7, with TRBD1 identical over 9 bases. The CDR3 sequence is 16 residues long. V trimming: 0 bases; J trimming: 4 bases; junction bases outside the gene matches: 10. The V gene's germline CDR1 is SQVTM and CDR2 ANQGSEA. In DNA form, the CDR3 reads TGCAGCGTTGAAGAGTCCGCGGGACAGGGACATTACGAGCAGTACTTC. Amino acids: CSVEESAGQGHYEQYF.

This sequence joins TRBV19 and TRBJ1-4, with 9 bases that match TRBD1. V gave up 4 bases and J gave up 6 bases; unmatched junction bases: 6. The germline CDR1 and CDR2 sequences are LNHDA and SQIVND (reference sequence). The CDR3 spans 15 residues. This CDR3 is CASSTRQGGDEKLFF. The CDR3 DNA is TGTGCCAGTAGTACCAGACAGGGGGGAGATGAAAAACTGTTTTTT.

The chain combines TRBV28 with TRBJ2-1; 13 bases are a match to TRBD2. The germline V gene encodes CDR1 MDHEN and CDR2 SYDVKM. The CDR3 spans 16 residues. V was clipped by 5 bases and J by 4 bases; unmatched bases: 5. In DNA, the CDR3 is TGTGCCAGCAGTCCCCGGACTAGCGGGAGATACAATGAGCAGTTCTTC. This sequence encodes CASSPRTSGRYNEQFF. The complete variable domain, with remaining parts taken from reference TRBV28 and TRBJ2-1, reads DVKVTQSSRYLVKRTGEKVFLECVQDMDHENMFWYRQDPGLGLRLIYFSYDVKMKEKGDIPEGYSVSREKKERFSLILESASTNQTSMYLCASSPRTSGRYNEQFFGPGTRLTVL.

The chain carries TRBV18 and TRBJ1-1; no definite D call. With 6 bases removed from V and 1 base from J, the gap between germline ends came to 9 bases. Germline assignment: CDR1 KGHSH and CDR2 LQKENI. This CDR3 spans 13 amino acids. The CDR3 coding sequence is TGTGCCAGCTCCCGGGAGGGGAACACTGAAGCTTTCTTT. Encoded protein: CASSREGNTEAFF.

The genes are TRBV9 and TRBJ2-5; D remains ambiguous. Germline V gene data show CDR1 as SGDLS and CDR2 as YYNGEE. The CDR3 spans 10 residues. Trimming cost V 1 base and J 6 bases, with 1 base left between them. The CDR3 here is CASSVQTQYF. As DNA, the CDR3 is TGTGCCAGCAGCGTACAGACCCAGTACTTC.